The source of this TCR beta chain is a study of identical twins. Carrying unique molecular identifiers, the cDNA also gained a universal primer site through template switching. MiXCR, applied by TCRdb to the 5' RACE reads, yields one record per CDR3 protein. This table has about 260,000 distinct CDR3 sequences, approximately 7% appearing once. V lost 0 bases and J 5 bases, leaving 11 bases between the germline ends. This CDR3 comprises 15 residues. Germline V gene lookup returns CDR1 LNHNV and CDR2 YYDKDF (reference sequence). This clonotype showed up just a few times. Another study also made use of these data, one on yellow fever vaccine responses in identical twins.

V is TRBV15 and J is TRBJ2-4; D is perhaps TRBD2 (6 bases). The source material was memory (CD45RO+) T cells sorted from blood. This sequence was found in a woman under 30 in good health. The CDR3 DNA is TGTGCCACCAGCAGAGATCGCGGGGCCCAAAACATTCAGTACTTC. This gives the protein CATSRDRGAQNIQYF.